The clone carrying this T cell receptor (beta chain) was detected once. No antigen is known for it. The record originates from a study of T cell responses to AZD1222 COVID-19 vaccine. Using immunoSEQ multiplex PCR, the repertoire was profiled, and TCRdb retains in-frame clones only, with some absent. This sample has approximately 150,000 clones, with about nine tenths found just once. Findings and limits, study-wide: Donor demographics were predominantly white British with a female majority; clonal diversity may be underestimated. Spike-specific TCR breadth and depth went up after people got two AZD1222 doses.

The CDR3 loop spans 13 amino acids. The V end was cut by 2 bases, the J end by 6 bases, with 10 bases between. Germline assignment: CDR1 MNHEY and CDR2 SVGAGI. The material sequenced was peripheral blood, taken on day 0 of AZD1222 vaccination. This receptor was taken from an adult in good health. The chain carries TRBV6-5 and TRBJ1-1; the D is unclear. In nucleotides, the CDR3 is TGTGCCAGCAGTTACCGTACAAACGCTGAAGCTTTCTTT. Translating it yields CASSYRTNAEAFF.